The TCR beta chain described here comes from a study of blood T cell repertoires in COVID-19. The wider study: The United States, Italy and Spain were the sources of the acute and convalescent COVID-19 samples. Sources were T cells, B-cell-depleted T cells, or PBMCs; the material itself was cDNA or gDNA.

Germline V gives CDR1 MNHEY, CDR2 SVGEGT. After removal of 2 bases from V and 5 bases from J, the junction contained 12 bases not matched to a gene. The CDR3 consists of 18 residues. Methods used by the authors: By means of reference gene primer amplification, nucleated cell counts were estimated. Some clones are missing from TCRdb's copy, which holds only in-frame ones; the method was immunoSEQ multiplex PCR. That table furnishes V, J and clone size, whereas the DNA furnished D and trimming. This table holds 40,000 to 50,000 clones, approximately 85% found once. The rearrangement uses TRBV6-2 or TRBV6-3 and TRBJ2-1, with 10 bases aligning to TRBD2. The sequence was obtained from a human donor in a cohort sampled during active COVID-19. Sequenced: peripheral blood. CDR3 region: CASSYLAGAGGKNNEQFF. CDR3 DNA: TGTGCCAGCAGTTACCTGGCTGGAGCGGGAGGGAAGAACAATGAGCAGTTCTTC.